This T cell receptor beta chain was recovered during a study of T cell responses to AZD1222 COVID-19 vaccine. Germline loops: CDR1 SGHNT, CDR2 YYREEE (reference sequence). This CDR3 has 13 residues. Between the trimmed V and J ends, which lost 0 bases and 3 bases, there was a span of 6 bases. Libraries were prepared by immunoSEQ multiplex PCR; TCRdb keeps only in-frame clonotypes and omits some of them. The table shows 150,000 to 180,000 clones, with 90% occurring only once. The clonotype comes from an adult in good health. The sequences come from peripheral blood, collected on day 0 of AZD1222 vaccination. V usage is TRBV5-4 and J usage is TRBJ2-5, with unresolved D. CDR3: CASSLGGEETQYF. The DNA of the CDR3 is TGTGCCAGCAGCTTGGGAGGTGAAGAGACCCAGTACTTC.